Listed here are 31 T cell receptor beta chains from one sample, sequenced in a study of beta chain features in type 1 diabetes. Expressed TCRB transcripts got sequenced, as all isolated RNA was reverse transcribed. Sequencing was performed with immunoSEQ multiplex PCR; in TCRdb, only in-frame clones are kept and a portion is missing. The data hold approximately 250,000 clones, with about 9.3% observed a single time. Specimen: naive CD4+ T cells from blood. The receptors come from a woman younger than 35 in good health.

This clone showed up just a few times. The chain recombines TRBV5-1 with TRBJ2-1; perhaps TRBD2 as D (5 bases). There are 15 residues in the CDR3. The germline CDR1 and CDR2 sequences are SGHRS and YFSETQ. The V gene lost 0 bases and the J gene lost 8 bases, with 15 bases spanning the gap. The CDR3 DNA follows: TGCGCCAGCAGCTTGGTTCGGGGTGCGGCGGATGAGCAGTTCTTC. It is translated as CASSLVRGAADEQFF.

A few counts support this clone. The DNA of the CDR3 is TGTGCCAGCAGCCCAAAAATCCCCAGGTCTCGAGCTAACTATGGCTACACCTTC. Its protein is CASSPKIPRSRANYGYTF. J is TRBJ1-2 and V is TRBV7-6; D not resolved. The CDR3 sequence is 18 residues long. Germline V CDR1 and CDR2: SGHVS, FNYEAQ. V was cut by 5 bases and J by 0 bases, with 22 bases left in between.

The chain recombines TRBV5-8 with TRBJ1-1, with 9 bases fitting TRBD1. Germline V CDR1 and CDR2: SGHTS, YDEGEE. The junction had 16 bases not matched to a gene; V was cut back by 4 bases and J by 3 bases. CDR3 size: 18 residues. The CDR3 region has the DNA TGTGCCAGCAGCCCCTTTGGTGGGACAGGGAGGGTTGACACTGAAGCTTTCTTT. It yields the protein CASSPFGGTGRVDTEAFF.

V and J are TRBV5-1 and TRBJ2-2; D not certain. Germline V CDR1 and CDR2: SGHRS, YFSETQ. The CDR3 is made up of 15 amino acids. V lost 10 bases, J lost 2 bases, and 18 bases lay in between. CDR3 residues: CASSSGLGNTGELFF. In DNA form, the CDR3 reads TGCGCCTCCTCATCCGGCCTAGGCAACACCGGGGAGCTGTTTTTT.

This clone was found a few times. CDR3 loop: CASRAGGEGEKLFF. The DNA for the CDR3 is TGTGCCAGCAGAGCGGGCGGGGAAGGGGAAAAACTGTTTTTT. The rearrangement joins TRBV27 to TRBJ1-4, with no clear D. The CDR3 loop spans 14 amino acids. Trimming took off 6 bases at V and 8 bases at J, with 16 bases between the two ends. CDR1 and CDR2 (germline): MNHEY, SMNVEV (reference sequence).

The J gene is TRBJ2-3, the V gene TRBV19; 8 bases fit TRBD2. This CDR3 has 16 amino acids. J gave up 5 bases and V 6 bases, and 13 bases lay outside the gene matches. Germline V gene lookup returns CDR1 LNHDA and CDR2 SQIVND (reference sequence). The CDR3 coding sequence is TGTGCCAGTAGCCCCCTCAGCGGGAGTCGTAGAGATACGCAGTATTTT. Translation: CASSPLSGSRRDTQYF.

This clone was recorded at least ten times. The chain is built from TRBV5-6 and TRBJ1-5, with D maybe TRBD1 (6 bases). Germline V CDR1 and CDR2: SGHDT, YYEEEE. V lost 1 base to trimming and J lost 7 bases, with 15 bases between them. There are 15 residues in the CDR3. CDR3 in amino acids: CASSLHRVSWQPQHF. The CDR3 DNA reads as TGTGCCAGCAGCTTGCACAGGGTTAGTTGGCAGCCCCAGCATTTT.

The chain links TRBV6-5 to TRBJ1-6; 7 nucleotides align to TRBD1. Germline CDR1 reads MNHEY; CDR2 reads SVGAGI. The CDR3 totals 16 residues. The ends lost 0 bases at V and 6 bases at J; junction bases unmatched: 5. The CDR3 nucleotides are TGTGCCAGCAGTTACTCGAAGGGACAGTCTAATTCACCCCTCCACTTT. It specifies CASSYSKGQSNSPLHF.

Of note for this clone: The same CDR3 also results from other DNA sequences found in this sample. The rearrangement joins TRBV5-1 to TRBJ2-7; 8 nucleotides match TRBD1. CDR3 length: 14 residues. Losses at the gene ends were 0 bases for V and 3 bases for J; bases not matched to a gene: 2. CDR1 and CDR2 from the germline V gene are SGHRS and YFSETQ. The CDR3 sequence is CASSLGTGGYEQYF. In DNA, the CDR3 is TGCGCCAGCAGCTTGGGTACAGGGGGCTACGAGCAGTACTTC.

This clone came up a few times. The chain uses TRBV19 and TRBJ1-4; 7 positions match TRBD1. Germline V gene lookup returns CDR1 LNHDA and CDR2 SQIVND (reference sequence). The CDR3 runs to 12 residues. Trimming removed 8 bases from V and 7 bases from J; junction bases left unmatched: 4. DNA for the CDR3: TGTGCCAGTCAGGGGGTAGTTGAAAAACTGTTTTTT. It specifies CASQGVVEKLFF.

Only a few counts were recorded for this clone. The chain links TRBV6-1 to TRBJ2-2; 9 bases agree with TRBD1. J lost 6 bases, V lost 9 bases, and 8 bases had no gene match. CDR1 and CDR2 (germline): MNHNS, SASEGT. The CDR3 contains 14 residues. The CDR3 DNA is TGTGCCAGTTTTGGGGACAGGGCATCCGGGGAGCTGTTTTTT. Protein sequence: CASFGDRASGELFF.

The rearrangement links TRBV19 to TRBJ2-1; 7 positions agree with TRBD1. CDR1 and CDR2 (germline): LNHDA, SQIVND (reference sequence). Unmatched junction bases numbered 7, after V lost 6 bases and J lost 5 bases. CDR3 size: 14 residues. This CDR3 reads CASRSGTAHNEQFF. CDR3 bases: TGTGCCAGTAGATCCGGGACAGCCCACAATGAGCAGTTCTTC.

The chain combines TRBV7-8 with TRBJ2-5; D is unclear. The end of the DNA aligns better with TRBJ2-7, so the J call may be wrong. CDR1 is SGHVS, CDR2 FQNEAQ, per germline. The CDR3 is 13 amino acids. CDR3 loop: CASSLGVRYEQYF. The CDR3 nucleotides read TGTGCCAGCAGCTTAGGCGTACGATACGAGCAGTACTTC.

This clone was detected a few times. The chain combines TRBV7-3 with TRBJ1-2; possible D gene TRBD1, 6 bases. The length of the CDR3 is 13 residues. V was pared by 5 bases and J by 4 bases, with 11 bases between. Germline loops: CDR1 SGHTA, CDR2 FQGTGA. The chain's CDR3 is CASSPDSSYGYTF. The CDR3 bases are TGTGCCAGCAGCCCGGACAGTAGCTATGGCTACACCTTC.

The rearrangement joins TRBV7-9 to TRBJ2-2; TRBD1 agrees at 8 bases. Germline values: CDR1 SEHNR, CDR2 FQNEAQ (reference sequence). CDR3 length: 15 residues. Trimming took 7 bases from V and 7 from J; bases not matched to a gene: 11. In DNA form, the CDR3 reads TGTGCCAGCAACACAGACAGGGGAATAGTCGGGGAGCTGTTTTTT. Translation: CASNTDRGIVGELFF.

In its sample, this clone was seen a few times. The genes are TRBV30 and TRBJ1-5, with a possible D match to TRBD1 (6 bases). The CDR3 covers 19 residues. CDR1 and CDR2 from the germline V gene are GTSNPN and SVGIG (reference sequence). Trimming removed 2 bases at V and 2 bases at J, with 25 bases between. The CDR3 sequence: CAWSPTPPGTSRGNQPQHF. The CDR3 coding sequence is TGTGCCTGGAGTCCTACCCCTCCCGGGACATCCAGAGGCAATCAGCCCCAGCATTTT.

The chain employs TRBV2 and TRBJ2-7, with D possibly TRBD1 on 5 matching bases. V lost 7 bases to trimming and J lost 4 bases, with 8 bases between them. This CDR3 spans 11 amino acids. Germline loops: CDR1 SNHLY, CDR2 FYNNEI. CDR3 DNA: TGTGCCAGCACACAGGCTTACGAGCAGTACTTC. Its protein is CASTQAYEQYF.

This chain uses TRBV4-1 with TRBJ1-2; TRBD1 might be the D (5 bases). Germline loops: CDR1 MGHRA, CDR2 YSYEKL. The CDR3 loop spans 16 amino acids. The V end lost 8 bases, the J end lost 6 bases, and 25 bases lay between the germline ends. The CDR3 reads CASRLPGSGVSDGYTF. DNA for the CDR3: TGCGCCAGCCGCCTCCCAGGGTCGGGAGTTTCCGATGGCTACACCTTC.

A few counts support this clone. V is TRBV9 and J is TRBJ2-1, with D perhaps TRBD1 (5 bases). The CDR3 covers 15 residues. Germline V lookup: CDR1 SGDLS, CDR2 YYNGEE. Trimming stripped 0 bases from V and 4 bases from J, with 11 bases between. CDR3 nucleotides: TGTGCCAGCAGCGTAGAAATACAGGTTTACAATGAGCAGTTCTTC. Translating gives CASSVEIQVYNEQFF. The full variable domain, rest sourced from reference TRBV9 and TRBJ2-1, is DSGVTQTPKHLITATGQRVTLRCSPRSGDLSVYWYQQSLDQGLQFLIQYYNGEERAKGNILERFSAQQFPDLHSELNLSSLELGDSALYFCASSVEIQVYNEQFFGPGTRLTVL.

This clone was detected a few times. J is TRBJ1-2 and V is TRBV30; unclear D gene. V dropped 6 bases and J dropped 8 bases, with 16 bases sitting between them. CDR3 length: 12 residues. Germline V CDR1 and CDR2: GTSNPN, SVGIG (reference sequence). CDR3 coding DNA: TGTGCCTGCAGACTCCCCCCAGAGGGCTACACCTTC. Amino acid sequence: CACRLPPEGYTF.

This clone was seen a handful of times. The chain couples TRBV2 to TRBJ1-1; 10 bases agree with TRBD1. Germline V CDR1 and CDR2: SNHLY, FYNNEI. The CDR3 runs 15 residues. V lost 0 bases and J lost 10; bases outside the gene matches: 8. CDR3 bases: TGTGCCAGCAGTGAAGCGCGAGGGACAGGGGTTGGAGCTTTCTTT. Protein product: CASSEARGTGVGAFF.

This clone has just one count. The rearrangement uses TRBV9 and TRBJ2-7, with 9 bases identical to TRBD1. This CDR3 is 15 amino acids long. V dropped 0 bases and J dropped 4; count of bases not matched to a gene: 5. Looked up from germline, CDR1 is SGDLS and CDR2 is YYNGEE. CDR3 DNA: TGTGCCAGCAGCGTAGGATCAGGACAGGGGTACGAGCAGTACTTC. Translating gives CASSVGSGQGYEQYF.

J is TRBJ1-2 and V is TRBV5-4; 7 bases map to TRBD1. The CDR3 sequence is 13 residues long. Germline V gene lookup returns CDR1 SGHNT and CDR2 YYREEE (reference sequence). Unmatched junction bases numbered 8, after V lost 5 bases and J lost 7 bases. For the CDR3, the DNA is TGTGCCAGCAGGCCCGACAGGGCGAGTGGCTACACCTTC. Encoded protein: CASRPDRASGYTF.

This clone occurred a few times. The genes are TRBV6-1 and TRBJ1-2, with unresolved D. V was pared by 7 bases and J by 0 bases, with 15 bases between. This CDR3 has 15 amino acids. The germline gives CDR1 MNHNS, CDR2 SASEGT. The CDR3 here is CASNPSQAANYGYTF. The CDR3 nucleotides read TGTGCCAGCAACCCGAGCCAGGCAGCTAACTATGGCTACACCTTC.

There are a few counts of this clone. The rearrangement uses TRBV7-9 and TRBJ2-7, with 7 bases identical to TRBD1. This CDR3 has 12 amino acids. The V gene end was trimmed by 6 bases and the J gene end by 9 bases; junction bases not matched to a gene: 8. Germline CDR1 and CDR2: SEHNR and FQNEAQ (reference sequence). The CDR3 DNA reads as TGTGCCAGCAGTGACAGGGAGTCTGGGCAGTACTTC. Translation gives CASSDRESGQYF.

In its sample, this clone was seen a few times. V usage is TRBV2 and J usage is TRBJ2-1; 10 nucleotides agree with TRBD2. J lost 6 bases, V lost 4 bases, and 3 bases had no gene match. CDR3 length: 14 amino acids. CDR1 is SNHLY and CDR2 is FYNNEI in the germline V gene. CDR3 DNA sequence: TGTGCCAGCAGTGGGGGACTAGCGCTCAATGAGCAGTTCTTC. Translated: CASSGGLALNEQFF.

This clone was counted a few times. The gene calls are TRBV5-1 and TRBJ2-7; 11 nucleotides align to TRBD2. In germline, CDR1 is SGHRS, CDR2 YFSETQ. V was pared by 4 bases and J by 1 base, with 7 bases of the junction left unmatched. This CDR3 has 16 amino acids. The CDR3 loop is CASSPDGTSGSYEQYF. The DNA for the CDR3 is TGCGCCAGCAGCCCGGATGGGACTAGCGGTTCCTACGAGCAGTACTTC.

In this sample, this clone turned up a few times. The chain uses TRBV10-2 and TRBJ2-7, with 7 bases fitting TRBD2. The CDR3 length is 13 residues. Germline V gene data show CDR1 as WSHSY and CDR2 as SAAADI. Trimming took 4 bases from V and 3 from J; bases not matched to a gene: 3. The CDR3 sequence is CASSAGTNYEQYF. CDR3 coding DNA: TGCGCCAGCAGTGCCGGGACTAACTACGAGCAGTACTTC.

This clone has a handful of counts. The V and J genes are TRBV5-1 and TRBJ2-5, with a weak D call TRBD1 (6 bases). CDR3 length: 14 amino acids. CDR1 SGHRS and CDR2 YFSETQ come from the germline V gene. The ends were cut back, 3 bases at V and 1 base at J, with 10 bases in the middle. CDR3 residues: CASSSQGSQETQYF. The DNA for the CDR3 is TGCGCCAGCAGCTCTCAGGGGAGCCAAGAGACCCAGTACTTC. The variable domain in full, with the rest retrieved from reference TRBV5-1 and TRBJ2-5, is KAGVTQTPRYLIKTRGQQVTLSCSPISGHRSVSWYQQTPGQGLQFLFEYFSETQRNKGNFPGRFSGRQFSNSRSEMNVSTLELGDSALYLCASSSQGSQETQYFGPGTRLLVL.

This clone was picked up a small number of times. The chain uses TRBV28 and TRBJ1-4, with TRBD1 as a possible D gene (5 bases). V was pared by 7 bases and J by 6 bases, with 12 bases between. This CDR3 region has 13 residues. Per the germline V gene, CDR1 is MDHEN and CDR2 is SYDVKM. The CDR3 region is CASTSWGDEKLFF. The DNA for the CDR3 is TGTGCCAGCACCTCTTGGGGGGATGAAAAACTGTTTTTT. The full variable domain, with the rest looked up from reference TRBV28 and TRBJ1-4, is DVKVTQSSRYLVKRTGEKVFLECVQDMDHENMFWYRQDPGLGLRLIYFSYDVKMKEKGDIPEGYSVSREKKERFSLILESASTNQTSMYLCASTSWGDEKLFFGSGTQLSVL.

This clone was picked up a small number of times. The V and J genes are TRBV6-5 and TRBJ1-1; no clear D gene. Germline CDR1 is MNHEY and CDR2 is SVGAGI. The CDR3 consists of 14 residues. Deletions cut 5 bases from V and 6 bases from J, with 16 bases between. Written as DNA, the CDR3 is TGTGCCAGCAGTCAAGGAGTTTTGCTCCCTGAAGCTTTCTTT. Encoded protein: CASSQGVLLPEAFF.